Sequencing of this TCR beta chain was carried out in a study of cytomegalovirus exposure and HLA in healthy donors. Study findings and constraints: Most TCR beta V segments were productive about 90% or about 30% of the time in an earlier analysis.

Regarding this clone: Its target is unknown.

Germline CDR1 and CDR2: LNHDA and SQIVND (reference sequence). There are 19 residues in the CDR3. V was pared by 11 bases and J by 4 bases, with 22 bases of the junction left unmatched. Both 60 Vbeta primers and 13 Jbeta primers went into the PCR. The assay was immunoSEQ multiplex PCR, and TCRdb's table has in-frame clones only and misses some. In the table there are about 160,000 clones, 65% to 80% of which are singletons. The receptor was isolated from a man between 18 and 29 years old in good health and CMV-seropositive. The material sequenced was PBMCs. This chain uses TRBV19 with TRBJ2-3; the match to TRBD2 covers 12 bases. CDR3 coding DNA: TGTGCCGGTACCCCCCCTATCGCTAGCGGGAGGGCCCGCGCAGATACGCAGTATTTT. It encodes CAGTPPIASGRARADTQYF.